This TCR beta chain was identified in a study of blood T cell repertoires in COVID-19 (dated by TCRdb to the early 2020s). Turning to the overall study: The collaborator samples originated in the United States, Italy and Spain and spanned the acute and convalescent phases of COVID-19. The prospective study material was composed of cDNA or gDNA derived from T cells, B-cell-depleted T cells, or PBMCs. The dataset comprised deeply sampled blood TCRbeta repertoires from subjects exposed to, actively infected with, or recovered from COVID-19. The repertoires were released in a freely available public database intended as a resource for research on the immune response to SARS-CoV-2. The samples were drawn from the first 160 participants of the ongoing ImmuneRACE study and from over 950 subjects provided by 6 global collaborators. The sample metadata nearly always contained a de-identified subject ID, COVID-19 status, age in years and sex. Where available, HLA class I and class II types were obtained from metadata supplied by the sample provider rather than from assay-based typing.

The study at large found these results: The quantity of clinical and demographic metadata differed by source and by participant and was supplied without curation.

Each collaborating institution followed its own protocols to collect whole blood in K2EDTA tubes. For TCRbeta analysis, collaborators shipped samples in one of three forms: frozen whole blood, isolated PBMCs, or DNA extracted from either of those sample types. Concerning this clone itself: Its antigen specificity is not known. Base qualities are missing; no much larger clone stands one base away.

TCRbeta CDR3 regions were amplified from genomic DNA by means of the immunoSEQ Assay, a bias-controlled multiplex PCR. Concerning the study's data processing: The number of nucleated cells in each sample was estimated by amplification of reference gene primers within the assay. Sequence reads were collapsed and filtered to measure the absolute abundance of every unique TCRbeta CDR3 rearrangement. Productive Simpson clonality was computed per sample as the square root of Simpson's diversity index over productive rearrangements. Imported from immuneACCESS, the table was reduced by TCRdb to in-frame sequences with V and J called. These copies leave out some clones; in studies compared against another copy, an unresolved V gene accounts for under half, and the cause of the remainder is not known. The V and J calls and clone size are taken from that table; D and trimming were inferred from the DNA. For this sample the table gives 97,000 or so clones, of which roughly 82% were detected only once. About 11% of the sample belongs to the ten largest clones.

The CDR3 runs 15 residues from the cysteine to the phenylalanine. Just the 45-base CDR3 DNA is kept, in frame starting at base 1. Trimming removed 0 bases from V and 4 bases from J, leaving 12 bases between the germline ends. CDR1 and CDR2 (LNHNV, YYDKDF) derive from the germline V gene (reference sequence). Sequencing input: peripheral blood. Recombination connected TRBV15 to TRBJ1-1; TRBD1 is perhaps the D gene, given 6 matching bases. The source of this sequence is a man between 65 and 80 years old with active or convalescent COVID-19. The nucleotide sequence reads as follows: TGTGCCACCAGCAGAGATGGAAGGGGGGGCACTGAAGCTTTCTTT. Its protein is CATSRDGRGGTEAFF. With the rest looked up from the reference TRBV15 and TRBJ1-1 genes rather than sequenced, the full variable domain is DAMVIQNPRYQVTQFGKPVTLSCSQTLNHNVMYWYQQKSSQAPKLLFHYYDKDFNNEADTPDNFQSRRPNTSFCFLDIRSPGLGDTAMYLCATSRDGRGGTEAFFGQGTRLTVV.